Each of the 32 T cell receptor beta chains below was sequenced from the same sample in a study of T-cell reconstitution after alpha-beta-depleted transplantation in children. During its preparation, the TCRbeta library received unique molecular identifiers. From the PCR reads, TCRdb called clonotypes with MiXCR, one entry per CDR3 protein. Among a few hundred thousand distinct CDR3 sequences, more than 20% were seen once, and the ten largest hold approximately 2.5%. The specimen was PBMCs, collected before TCRalphabeta/CD19-depleted stem cell transplant. All receptors derive from a girl aged 2 to 10 with Fanconi anemia, due to receive a stem cell transplant.

The chain is built from TRBV3-1 and TRBJ2-7; a weak D match, TRBD2 (5 bases). Between the trimmed V and J ends, which lost 5 bases and 0 bases, there was a span of 11 bases. The CDR3 contains 14 residues. Germline CDR1 is LGHDT and CDR2 is YNNKEL (reference sequence). The CDR3 region has the DNA TGTGCCAGCAGCTACGGACTGACCTCCTACGAGCAGTACTTC. Protein product: CASSYGLTSYEQYF.

This clonotype was seen at least ten times. This sequence joins TRBV20-1 and TRBJ2-5; D not certain. CDR3 length: 12 residues. The V and J ends lost 3 bases and 2 bases respectively, with 7 bases between them. Germline assignment: CDR1 DFQATT and CDR2 SNEGSKA (reference sequence). The CDR3 sequence is CSASYGQETQYF. Written as DNA, the CDR3 is TGCAGTGCTAGTTACGGGCAAGAGACCCAGTACTTC.

The chain recombines TRBV20-1 with TRBJ1-2; 10 bases align to TRBD1. J gave up 0 bases and V 3 bases, and 4 bases lay outside the gene matches. Germline V gene lookup returns CDR1 DFQATT and CDR2 SNEGSKA (reference sequence). The CDR3 runs 15 residues. As DNA, the CDR3 is TGCAGTGCTAGGCGGACAGGGGGGACTAACTATGGCTACACCTTC. As protein: CSARRTGGTNYGYTF.

This clonotype came up a few times. The chain uses TRBV7-8 and TRBJ2-5; tentative D call: TRBD2 (5 bases). This CDR3 spans 17 amino acids. Germline CDR1 is SGHVS and CDR2 is FQNEAQ. Trimming removed 1 base from V and 0 bases from J, with 15 bases in between. The CDR3 DNA sequence: TGTGCCAGCAGCTTAGGAGGGCGGAACGGTTACCAAGAGACCCAGTACTTC. Translating gives CASSLGGRNGYQETQYF.

The chain employs TRBV6-5 and TRBJ1-5, with a possible D match to TRBD1 (5 bases). Trimming removed 2 bases from V and 0 bases from J, with 11 bases in between. The germline CDR1 and CDR2 sequences are MNHEY and SVGAGI. The CDR3 spans 16 residues. The CDR3 protein is CASSYGGSSSNQPQHF. Here the CDR3 DNA reads TGTGCCAGCAGTTACGGGGGGAGTTCTAGCAATCAGCCCCAGCATTTT.

This clonotype was detected a few times. The chain uses TRBV5-6 and TRBJ2-3; 16 nucleotides agree with TRBD2. The trim removed 4 bases at V and 5 bases at J, leaving 10 bases unmatched. Germline CDR1 and CDR2: SGHDT and YYEEEE. This CDR3 has 18 residues. The CDR3 sequence is CASSEPGLAGGREDTQYF. As DNA, the CDR3 is TGTGCCAGCAGCGAACCGGGACTAGCGGGGGGGCGAGAAGATACGCAGTATTTT.

The J gene is TRBJ1-2, the V gene TRBV6-5, with D unresolved. Per germline, CDR1 MNHEY and CDR2 SVGAGI. The length of the CDR3 is 15 residues. Trimming shortened V by 0 bases and J by 0 bases, and 8 bases separated the two germline ends. In DNA, the CDR3 is TGTGCCAGCAGTTACTCGCCGTCCCCTAACTATGGCTACACCTTC. It translates to CASSYSPSPNYGYTF.

This clonotype appeared many times. The V and J genes are TRBV29-1 and TRBJ2-2, with D maybe TRBD2 (6 bases). V was clipped by 2 bases and J by 3 bases, with 13 bases between them. This CDR3 spans 15 amino acids. In germline, CDR1 is SQVTM, CDR2 ANQGSEA. The DNA of the CDR3 is TGCAGCGTTGAATACACAAGGGAGGACACCGGGGAGCTGTTTTTT. This codes for CSVEYTREDTGELFF.

The V and J genes are TRBV29-1 and TRBJ2-7; the match to TRBD2 covers 9 bases. Germline CDR1 is SQVTM and CDR2 is ANQGSEA. V shed 3 bases and J 0 bases; nucleotides not matched to a gene: 3. CDR3 size: 14 residues. CDR3 bases: TGCAGCGTTGATGGTAGCGGGAGCTCCTACGAGCAGTACTTC. The encoded protein is CSVDGSGSSYEQYF.

The chain is built from TRBV7-8 and TRBJ2-7; 7 positions agree with TRBD2. The CDR3 runs to 14 residues. Germline trimming cut 4 bases from V and 1 base from J; bases unmatched to any gene: 4. Germline loops: CDR1 SGHVS, CDR2 FQNEAQ. The CDR3 reads CASSYEGGSYEQYF. The CDR3 DNA reads TGTGCCAGCAGCTATGAGGGAGGGTCCTACGAGCAGTACTTC.

The sample holds a few counts of this clonotype. This sequence joins TRBV29-1 and TRBJ2-6; D uncertain. The germline V gene has CDR1 SQVTM and CDR2 ANQGSEA. Between the trimmed V and J ends, which lost 3 bases and 2 bases, there was a span of 5 bases. The CDR3 runs 13 residues. In DNA, the CDR3 is TGCAGCGTTGACACTACTGGGGCCAACGTCCTGACTTTC. It translates to CSVDTTGANVLTF.

The table lists this clonotype with many counts. The V gene is TRBV20-1, the J gene TRBJ1-4; no firm D call. The germline V gene encodes CDR1 DFQATT and CDR2 SNEGSKA (reference sequence). The ends were cut back, 3 bases at V and 8 bases at J, with 19 bases in the middle. The CDR3 extends over 15 amino acids. This chain's CDR3 is CSASRAGQVEEKLFF. In nucleotides, the CDR3 is TGCAGTGCTAGTCGGGCTGGGCAGGTAGAAGAAAAACTGTTTTTT.

The rearrangement joins TRBV5-1 to TRBJ2-7; D unresolved. CDR1 is SGHRS, CDR2 YFSETQ, per germline. The CDR3 has 14 residues. V lost 6 bases and J lost 3, with 16 bases in between. The CDR3 loop is CASNILGPHYEQYF. The CDR3 DNA reads TGCGCCAGCAACATTCTAGGGCCCCACTACGAGCAGTACTTC. The full variable domain, with the rest looked up from reference TRBV5-1 and TRBJ2-7, is KAGVTQTPRYLIKTRGQQVTLSCSPISGHRSVSWYQQTPGQGLQFLFEYFSETQRNKGNFPGRFSGRQFSNSRSEMNVSTLELGDSALYLCASNILGPHYEQYFGPGTRLTVT.

This sequence joins TRBV7-9 and TRBJ2-5, with TRBD1 as a possible D gene (6 bases). V was clipped by 4 bases and J by 2 bases, with 14 bases between them. The CDR3 spans 15 residues. Germline CDR1 SEHNR, CDR2 FQNEAQ (reference sequence). CDR3 in DNA: TGTGCCAGCAGCTCAAGACAGGTGTTTCAAGAGACCCAGTACTTC. As protein: CASSSRQVFQETQYF.

The chain joins TRBV29-1 to TRBJ1-1; D gene ambiguous. Trimming took 7 bases from V and 1 from J, leaving 7 bases between them. Germline V CDR1 and CDR2: SQVTM, ANQGSEA. This CDR3 has 11 residues. Here the CDR3 DNA reads TGCAGCGGGGTGGGGAACACTGAAGCTTTCTTT. As protein: CSGVGNTEAFF.

The chain uses TRBV2 and TRBJ2-7; TRBD1 matches 8 bases. Germline lookup yields CDR1 SNHLY and CDR2 FYNNEI. With 6 bases clipped from V and 3 bases from J, the junction kept 7 bases outside the gene matches. CDR3 size: 14 residues. CDR3 sequence reads: CASRDSGGYYEQYF. The CDR3 DNA is TGTGCCAGCAGAGACTCAGGGGGCTACTACGAGCAGTACTTC.

This clonotype has just a few counts. V gene TRBV24-1 combines with J gene TRBJ1-5; unclear D gene. CDR3 size: 17 residues. V dropped 4 bases and J dropped 5 bases, with 20 bases sitting between them. Germline V gene sequence: CDR1 KGHDR, CDR2 SFDVKD. Here the CDR3 reads CATSDPDGVLVDQPQHF. CDR3 DNA: TGTGCCACCAGTGACCCGGACGGCGTCCTCGTTGATCAGCCCCAGCATTTT.

The genes are TRBV29-1 and TRBJ2-3, with unresolved D. This CDR3 contains 13 residues. V lost 6 bases to trimming and J lost 2 bases, with 12 bases between them. The germline gives CDR1 SQVTM, CDR2 ANQGSEA. CDR3 in amino acids: CSVSGVVTDTQYF. For the CDR3, the DNA is TGCAGCGTATCTGGGGTAGTCACAGATACGCAGTATTTT.

This clonotype came up many times. This chain joins TRBV15 and TRBJ1-2; no definite D call. CDR3 length: 14 residues. V dropped 7 bases and J dropped 4 bases, with 16 bases sitting between them. Germline CDR1 is LNHNV and CDR2 is YYDKDF (reference sequence). This chain's CDR3 is CATTAHKGPYGYTF. The CDR3 nucleotides read TGTGCCACCACCGCACATAAGGGTCCCTATGGCTACACCTTC.

This clonotype was seen ten or more times. This chain links TRBV12-3 or TRBV12-4 with TRBJ1-1; 7 nucleotides match TRBD1. V shed 7 bases, J shed 0 bases, and the junction held 8 bases outside the gene matches. CDR3 length equals 15 residues. CDR3 protein: CASTPDRFLNTEAFF. The CDR3 nucleotides read TGTGCCAGCACCCCGGACAGGTTCTTGAACACTGAAGCTTTCTTT.

Ten or more counts support this clonotype. This chain uses TRBV20-1 with TRBJ2-7; D unresolved. The CDR3 runs to 15 residues. V was pared by 4 bases and J by 3 bases, with 19 bases between. Germline CDR1 DFQATT, CDR2 SNEGSKA (reference sequence). CDR3 in DNA: TGCAGTGCTATCAGATTGAGTCGAATGAACTACGAGCAGTACTTC. Translated, it gives CSAIRLSRMNYEQYF.

The sample holds many counts of this clonotype. The rearrangement uses TRBV20-1 and TRBJ2-1; 11 bases line up with TRBD2. CDR1 is DFQATT and CDR2 is SNEGSKA in the germline V gene (reference sequence). The CDR3 loop spans 14 amino acids. Trimming cost V 4 bases and J 4 bases; bases outside gene matches: 3. CDR3 residues: CSATLAGGYNEQFF. The CDR3 coding sequence is TGCAGTGCTACCCTAGCGGGAGGTTACAATGAGCAGTTCTTC.

This clonotype was recorded many times. V usage is TRBV27 and J usage is TRBJ2-7; D remains ambiguous. V lost 7 bases and J 6 bases, leaving 10 bases between the germline ends. Germline lookup yields CDR1 MNHEY and CDR2 SMNVEV (reference sequence). The CDR3 extends over 11 amino acids. CDR3 sequence: CASTDRREQYF. In DNA, the CDR3 is TGTGCCAGCACGGACCGACGCGAGCAGTACTTC.

This clonotype has more than one count but fewer than ten. The CDR3 spells CASSLLPTSTDTQYF. CDR3 coding DNA: TGCGCCAGCAGCCTACTACCGACTAGCACAGATACGCAGTATTTT. V gene TRBV5-1 combines with J gene TRBJ2-3; D unresolved. CDR1 and CDR2 (germline): SGHRS, YFSETQ. Trimming removed 4 bases from V and 0 bases from J, with 12 bases in between. The CDR3 runs 15 residues.

This clonotype was detected many times. This chain joins TRBV11-1 and TRBJ2-1; either TRBD1 or TRBD2 may supply D (5 bases each). The CDR3 length is 14 residues. Trimming stripped 3 bases from V and 3 bases from J, with 9 bases between. The V gene's germline CDR1 is SGHAT and CDR2 FQDESV (reference sequence). The CDR3 region has the DNA TGTGCCAGCAGCTTTGGGACGCTCTACAATGAGCAGTTCTTC. Its protein product is CASSFGTLYNEQFF.

This clonotype appeared many times. This sequence joins TRBV6-5 and TRBJ1-3; no definite D call. Germline CDR1 MNHEY, CDR2 SVGAGI. The CDR3 spans 14 residues. V lost 7 bases to trimming and J lost 1 base, with 11 bases between them. The CDR3 DNA sequence: TGTGCCAGCACCGTGATGAGTTCTGGAAACACCATATATTTT. This encodes CASTVMSSGNTIYF.

In this sample, this clonotype turned up a few times. The chain is built from TRBV7-3 and TRBJ2-3, with TRBD2 matching 9 bases. The germline gives CDR1 SGHTA, CDR2 FQGTGA. The CDR3 sequence is 18 residues long. J was trimmed by 2 bases and V by 5 bases; bases with no gene match: 14. CDR3 in amino acids: CASSRYSILAGPTDTQYF. The CDR3 coding sequence is TGTGCCAGCAGCCGCTACTCTATTCTAGCGGGACCCACAGATACGCAGTATTTT.

This clonotype showed up many times. V is TRBV28 and J is TRBJ2-7; possible D gene TRBD2, 5 bases. The germline gives CDR1 MDHEN, CDR2 SYDVKM. This CDR3 has 14 residues. Trimming left V 6 bases short and J 4 bases short, with 16 bases between. CDR3 amino acids: CASRGFRGQYEQYF. As DNA, the CDR3 is TGTGCCAGCAGGGGCTTTCGGGGTCAGTACGAGCAGTACTTC.

This clonotype showed up many times. The chain has TRBV7-9 and TRBJ2-3, with D possibly being TRBD1 (6 bases). There are 13 residues in the CDR3. The V gene lost 3 bases and the J gene lost 5 bases, with 9 bases spanning the gap. The germline V gene has CDR1 SEHNR and CDR2 FQNEAQ (reference sequence). This chain's CDR3 is CASSFTTGDTQYF. CDR3 DNA: TGTGCCAGCAGCTTTACGACAGGAGATACGCAGTATTTT.

There are a few counts of this clonotype. V and J are TRBV30 and TRBJ1-1; possible D gene TRBD1, 6 bases. The CDR3 extends over 16 amino acids. The V and J ends lost 3 bases and 0 bases respectively, with 17 bases between them. Looked up from germline, CDR1 is GTSNPN and CDR2 is SVGIG (reference sequence). The chain's CDR3 is CAWRQGRVMLNTEAFF. CDR3 bases: TGTGCCTGGAGACAGGGAAGGGTCATGTTGAACACTGAAGCTTTCTTT.

This clonotype was counted many times. The J gene is TRBJ1-5, the V gene TRBV9, with a tentative D call TRBD1 (5 bases). V lost 0 bases, J lost 7 bases, and 8 bases lay in between. This CDR3 is 13 amino acids long. The germline V gene has CDR1 SGDLS and CDR2 YYNGEE. The CDR3 bases are TGTGCCAGCAGCGTAGGGGGGGGACAGCCCCAGCATTTT. Translated: CASSVGGGQPQHF. Full variable domain (remainder filled in from reference TRBV9 and TRBJ1-5): DSGVTQTPKHLITATGQRVTLRCSPRSGDLSVYWYQQSLDQGLQFLIQYYNGEERAKGNILERFSAQQFPDLHSELNLSSLELGDSALYFCASSVGGGQPQHFGDGTRLSIL.

This clonotype was seen a handful of times. V and J are TRBV27 and TRBJ2-1, with TRBD1 matching 8 bases. CDR3 length equals 13 residues. The J segment lost 9 bases and the V segment lost 6 bases, leaving 7 bases of the junction unmatched. Per germline, CDR1 MNHEY and CDR2 SMNVEV (reference sequence). CDR3 nucleotides: TGTGCCAGCAGGACAGGGGAGTTTATTGAGCAGTTCTTC. Its protein product is CASRTGEFIEQFF.